This T cell receptor (beta chain) was sequenced during a study of CD8 T cells in ankylosing spondylitis. This clonotype was seen repeatedly, ten times or more. TCRdb called the 5' RACE reads again in MiXCR, with one record for every CDR3 protein. The sample holds around 330,000 distinct CDR3 sequences, under 14% seen once. Germline CDR1 and CDR2: DFQATT and SNEGSKA (reference sequence). The CDR3 is 14 residues long. V was pared by 3 bases and J by 4 bases, with 15 bases between. Sample: blood, either unsorted or a sorted T cell fraction (not recorded which). The V call is TRBV20-1, the J call TRBJ2-5; D remains ambiguous. The source is a female donor with ankylosing spondylitis or in good health (not recorded which). The CDR3 sequence: CSASGASLGETQYF. The CDR3 DNA reads as TGCAGTGCTAGTGGCGCGTCACTTGGAGAGACCCAGTACTTC.